A selection of T cell receptor beta chains follows, all from one sample in a study of response to subunit inactivated influenza vaccine. TCRdb reprocessed the RT-PCR reads via MiXCR and lists one record per CDR3 protein. Of 550,000 to 800,000 distinct CDR3 sequences in the sample, around 13% are singletons; the top ten hold around 7.3%. This material consisted of PBMCs from blood, taken 14 to 15 days before vaccination. The receptor set was obtained from a man aged 50-60 years who received an inactivated influenza vaccine. Both conserved end residues are part of each CDR3. Fields, in order: clone size, V gene, CDR3 length, J gene, CDR3 protein. Size values are once, few and many counts, or a class for expanded clones, and some rows have none.

>few|TRBV2|16|TRBJ1-1
CASSDFRWGPNTEAFF
>NA|TRBV20-1|18|TRBJ2-3
CSARSFRDRGKGTDTQYF
>NA|TRBV12-3/TRBV12-4|13|TRBJ1-2
CASSLQGHYGYTF
>NA|TRBV11-2|13|TRBJ1-2
CASSFSDNYGYTF
>NA|TRBV15|15|TRBJ2-1
CATSRARTSENEQFF
>many|TRBV19|14|TRBJ1-3
CASHSGTAGNTIYF
>few|TRBV7-6|18|TRBJ2-7
CASSLEGKTTGQSYEQYF
>few|TRBV3-1|14|TRBJ2-5
CASSLGIVQETQYF
>few|TRBV7-9|15|TRBJ1-1
CASSLVPGARTEAFF
>NA|TRBV14|15|TRBJ2-7
CASSLLGPAIYEQYF
>NA|TRBV12-3/TRBV12-4|13|TRBJ2-7
CASSFLPPEGQYF
>NA|TRBV20-1|13|TRBJ2-7
CSARNRGAYEQYF
>NA|TRBV9|14|TRBJ2-3
CASSTYPSSDMQYF
>NA|TRBV28|14|TRBJ2-5
CASSTPRRKETQYF
>few|TRBV10-2|14|TRBJ2-7
CASSTTGGTWEQYF
>few|TRBV7-8|20|TRBJ2-2
CASSPIQRVNRGQNTGELFF
>NA|TRBV18|14|TRBJ2-7
CASSTRTGSYEQYF
>NA|TRBV20-1|13|TRBJ2-7
CSAEGTEAYEQYF
>NA|TRBV5-1|11|TRBJ1-2
CASSLEGGYTF
>NA|TRBV28|13|TRBJ1-5
CASSEIQGQPQHF
>NA|TRBV5-1|18|TRBJ2-3
CASSLVPAGGRSTDTQYF
>NA|TRBV28|14|TRBJ2-1
CASSFWRNNNEQFF
>once|TRBV30|15|TRBJ2-7
CAWSPLGKSSYEQYF
>few|TRBV12-3/TRBV12-4|14|TRBJ1-3
CASRSVSSGNTIYF
>NA|TRBV5-1|14|TRBJ2-3
CASSLEAGRDTQYF
>many|TRBV20-1|16|TRBJ2-2
CSARGRGGRNTGELFF
>NA|TRBV28|15|TRBJ2-2
CASSLAGQGSGELFF
>NA|TRBV9|13|TRBJ2-7
CASSVVPSGEQYF
>NA|TRBV6-5|14|TRBJ2-5
CASSYGQVLETQYF
>NA|TRBV28|19|TRBJ2-7
CASSLSTKSPRGWHYEQYF
>NA|TRBV7-2|12|TRBJ1-5
CASSSFNQPQHF
>NA|TRBV4-2|16|TRBJ2-1
CASSQDLEVSYNEQFF
>few|TRBV5-1|14|TRBJ2-5
CASSSPGGTETQYF
>few|TRBV9|15|TRBJ2-7
CASTPGGRADYEQYF
>few|TRBV4-3|15|TRBJ2-2
CASSPQREITGELFF
>NA|TRBV5-1|18|TRBJ2-5
CASSWGPRGYSNQETQYF
>NA|TRBV27|15|TRBJ2-1
CASRPSTGWANEQFF
>few|TRBV28|14|TRBJ2-7
CASSVLAGVYEQYF
>NA|TRBV27|14|TRBJ2-5
CASSLTPYQETQYF
>once|TRBV6-5|15|TRBJ2-7
CASSYSIGGPYEQYF
>many|TRBV6-5|16|TRBJ2-3
CASSYLTASSTDTQYF
>NA|TRBV19|15|TRBJ2-5
CASKGTSGTQETQYF
>NA|TRBV3-1|14|TRBJ2-7
CASSHNSRAHEQYF
>many|TRBV10-3|14|TRBJ2-1
CAIRPGLAGLEQFF
>few|TRBV7-9|14|TRBJ1-1
CASSHSNQNTEAFF
>NA|TRBV5-4|16|TRBJ2-5
CASSSDLQENQETQYF
>few|TRBV18|15|TRBJ2-7
CASSHSAGRSYEQYF
>NA|TRBV5-1|16|TRBJ2-7
CASSFITGTGGSEQYF
>few|TRBV29-1|14|TRBJ2-6
CSVLRGAGANVLTF